This TCR beta chain came from a study of T cell repertoires in cytomegalovirus infection. A single record per CDR3 protein comes from TCRdb applying MiXCR to the reads. Among some 800,000 distinct CDR3 sequences listed, 32% were seen once. The J segment lost 4 bases and the V segment lost 7 bases, leaving 6 bases of the junction unmatched. Germline CDR1 is SGHVS and CDR2 is FNYEAQ. The length of the CDR3 is 14 residues. This clonotype was counted only a few times. Its antigen is not identified. The rearrangement uses TRBV7-6 and TRBJ2-2; 7 bases align to TRBD1. Specimen: cultured CD8+ T cells from PBMCs, collected from culture after CMV antigen stimulation. This sequence was found in a human donor in good health (CMV status not recorded). Some clones in this sample may be carry-over from other donors' samples. The CDR3 DNA reads as TGTGCCAGCACCCAGACAGGGATCACCGGGGAGCTGTTTTTT. It yields the protein CASTQTGITGELFF.